This T cell receptor beta chain was captured in a study of somatic mutations in cytotoxic T cells in rheumatoid arthritis. Germline V gene lookup returns CDR1 LNHDA and CDR2 SQIVND (reference sequence). The CDR3 spans 13 residues. V lost 8 bases to trimming and J lost 2 bases, with 13 bases between them. Study-level findings and limits: About an eighth of the roughly 65 patients had a largest CD8+ clone above 20% of CD8+ cells.

The assay was immunoSEQ multiplex PCR, and TCRdb's table has in-frame clones only and misses some. The table has about 8,600 clones, 70% to 85% seen once. Points on this clone: Its target is unknown.

The receptor was isolated from a woman aged 50 to 60 in good health. The sequenced sample consisted of CD8+ T cells sorted from blood. V usage is TRBV19 and J usage is TRBJ2-7; TRBD1 is a possible D gene (6 bases). CDR3 bases: TGTGCCAGTGGCTTACAGGGAGCCTACGAGCAGTACTTC. Translated, it gives CASGLQGAYEQYF.